What follows describes a single TCR beta chain. Its antigen remains unidentified. This sample was included in a study of T cell responses to AZD1222 COVID-19 vaccine. Study-wide results and caveats: Donors skewed white British and female; clonal diversity was possibly underestimated. Spike-specific TCR breadth and depth went up after people got two AZD1222 doses. No repertoire was sampled before or during the peak T cell response, only after it. Along spike, vaccine-associated CD4 TCRs were found throughout, with dominance at 160-218 and 743-854.

The CDR3 length is 13 residues. CDR1 and CDR2 (germline): GTSNPN, SVGIG (reference sequence). The J segment lost 5 bases and the V segment lost 4 bases, leaving 5 bases of the junction unmatched. Libraries were prepared by immunoSEQ multiplex PCR; TCRdb keeps only in-frame clonotypes and omits some of them. The table has approximately 130,000 clones, 89% seen once. The receptor comes from an adult who received the AZD1222 COVID-19 vaccine. The input for sequencing was peripheral blood, taken 28 days after the second AZD1222 dose. The chain couples TRBV30 to TRBJ1-5, with 7 nucleotides matching TRBD1. As DNA, the CDR3 is TGTGCCTGGACAGGGGGGCCCGATCAGCCCCAGCATTTT. Protein sequence: CAWTGGPDQPQHF.